Described below is a single T cell receptor beta chain sequence and its context. No cognate antigen has been identified for it. The junction and the germline gene differ at one end; a read error may be behind it. Sample time point, as interpreted from the label and publication: cells obtained before transplantation from donor or recipient. CD3+CD4+ and CD3+CD8+ populations were FACS-sorted from unstimulated pre-transplant donor and recipient cells taken from spleen or lymph nodes. The data were taken from a study of graft-versus-host responses after intestinal transplantation (dated by TCRdb to the early 2020s). Regarding the research as a whole: The transplants that recipients received were multivisceral, liver-intestinal, or isolated intestinal. All recipients received anti-thymocyte globulin induction followed by maintenance tacrolimus and steroids for roughly three years. After intestinal transplantation, graft-versus-host and host-versus-graft alloreactive T cell clones were followed in the graft, circulation and bone marrow using bulk TCR-beta CDR3 sequencing. To identify alloreactive clones, pre-transplant mixed lymphocyte reaction products were sequenced and compared with unstimulated pre-transplant donor and recipient T cells. Of the roughly 25 intestinal transplant recipients enrolled in the cohort, one of whom was a retransplant, 3 patients without pretransplant specimens were excluded. Donor T cell macrochimerism was defined as a peak of at least 4% donor T cells among recipient peripheral blood mononuclear cells. Samples from a few later patients were sequenced in-house on an Illumina MiSeq with MiXCR processing rather than by the commercial service. Broader findings and caveats from the paper: Conclusions were limited by the relatively low number and heterogeneity of intestinal transplant patients. Early after transplant, peak levels of circulating GvH clones were associated with declines in HvG clones. High GvH to HvG T cell clonal ratios were observed in the allografts of patients with donor T cell macrochimerism. GvH clones turned up in recipient bone marrow, with some appearing earlier in ileal mucosa or blood, a pattern consistent with an intestinal mucosal origin.

Library preparation used the immunoSEQ multiplex PCR assay. In most patients, genomic DNA was isolated using the Qiagen DNeasy Blood and Tissue Kit and sent frozen to Adaptive Biotechnologies for TCR sequencing. For most patients, genomic DNA was subjected to high-throughput TCR-beta CDR3 sequencing by Adaptive Biotechnologies. The paper's processing steps were these. Adaptive's ImmunoSEQ software supplied the TCR sequencing data for around 19 patients, while MiXCR and VDJtools were used to process three other patients. To correct CD4 versus CD8 sorting errors, sequences present in both subsets at a frequency ratio below 5:1 were removed. CDR3 nucleotide sequences shared by donor and recipient were removed because the origin of these sequences could not be assigned. At least 2-fold expansion over unstimulated cells and a minimum CFSE-low frequency of 0.002% (template counts) or 0.001% (read counts) were required for clones to be classified as alloreactive. Clones were considered mappable if detected in sequenced pre-transplant spleen, lymph node, or MLR CFSE-low populations of the donor or recipient. The cumulative frequency of alloreactive clones was calculated as a percentage of all sequences, weighted by copy number. Sourced from immuneACCESS, this table was stored by TCRdb with only in-frame sequences that have V and J called. A share of the clones is absent; for the studies checked, an unresolved V gene accounts for under half, and the remainder has no known explanation. V and J calls and clone size are given by that table; D and trimming were obtained from the DNA. This sample holds 85,000 to 130,000 clones; roughly nine tenths were observed only once. Together, the top ten hold approximately 1% of the sample.

This sample comprised unstimulated CD4+ T cells sorted from spleen or lymph node cells, obtained before intestinal transplant. The receptor was derived from a human donor who received an intestinal transplant.

The CDR3 reads as follows: CSAGGGQGSSSF. The sequence in DNA is TGCAGCGCTGGGGGGGGACAGGGGTCATCGTCCTTC. The V gene is TRBV29-1 and the J gene is TRBJ2-4; 10 bases in the junction line up with TRBD1. Sequences SQVTM (CDR1) and ANQGSEA (CDR2) are obtained from the germline V gene. Including cysteine and phenylalanine, the CDR3 has 12 amino acids. Only the CDR3 DNA is retained, 36 bases long and in frame from the first base.